One T cell receptor beta chain is described in this entry. Its antigen remains unknown. The V gene lost 2 bases and the J gene lost 5 bases, with 15 bases spanning the gap. The CDR3 extends over 15 amino acids. The germline gives CDR1 SGHTA, CDR2 FQGNSA. Treatment given: over 15 received Ad26.COV2.S at low or high dose, single or two shots; five or six received placebo; per-sample allocation not given. Sample collection was performed on day 63 after the first vaccine or placebo injection. The source of the sample is a study of Ad26.COV2.S vaccination and SARS-CoV-2 variants. The wider study: Doses of Ad26.COV2.S were injected into muscle once or twice, 56 days apart.

Study observations and caveats: Vaccine recipients had higher spike-specific TCR breadth than placebo recipients.

Sequencing used immunoSEQ multiplex PCR; TCRdb keeps in-frame clones, though not all of them. The sample records hundreds of thousands of clones, about 91% being singletons. The sequence was obtained from a person aged 18-60 years who received the Ad26.COV2.S COVID-19 vaccine or a placebo. Material: peripheral blood, obtained in a trial of Ad26.COV2.S vaccine versus placebo. The rearrangement links TRBV7-2 to TRBJ2-5; no clear D. The CDR3 nucleotides are TGTGCCAGCAGCTTATTTCGGGCGCCGTGGGAGACCCAGTACTTC. Translation: CASSLFRAPWETQYF. Together with reference TRBV7-2 and TRBJ2-5, the CDR3 gives the full variable domain: GAGVSQSPSNKVTEKGKDVELRCDPISGHTALYWYRQSLGQGLEFLIYFQGNSAPDKSGLPSDRFSAERTGGSVSTLTIQRTQQEDSAVYLCASSLFRAPWETQYFGPGTRLLVL.